What follows describes a single T cell receptor beta chain. Its antigen is still unknown. Clones were sequenced by immunoSEQ multiplex PCR, and TCRdb holds only the in-frame ones, with some missing. This sample has 120,000 to 150,000 clones; almost 90% occur once, and the top ten carry about 1.5%. The data are from a study of T cell responses to AZD1222 COVID-19 vaccine. Whole-study results and caveats: Targets within unmutated variant regions were reportedly found for nearly half of spike-specific TCRs. Across spike, vaccine-associated CD4 TCRs were found, dominant at 160-218 and 743-854.

Second-dose timings of about 4 or about 12 weeks were pooled. Trimming removed 6 bases at V and 7 bases at J, with 16 bases between. This CDR3 has 13 amino acids. CDR1 is SGHDN and CDR2 is FVKESK in the germline V gene. The chain combines TRBV14 with TRBJ2-7, with unresolved D. The clonotype comes from an adult who received the AZD1222 COVID-19 vaccine. The input for sequencing was peripheral blood, taken 28 days after the second AZD1222 dose. The CDR3 protein is CASRPSWLREQYF. DNA for the CDR3: TGTGCCAGCAGGCCGAGTTGGCTGCGGGAGCAGTACTTC.